This section outlines one T cell receptor (beta chain) sequence together with its context. Its antigen remains unknown. This CDR3 contains 17 residues. The germline V gene encodes CDR1 SGHVS and CDR2 FNYEAQ. With V trimmed by 1 base and J by 0 bases, 8 bases remained unmatched. MiXCR was run by TCRdb on the RT-PCR reads, yielding one entry per CDR3 protein. The sample lists 650,000 to 700,000 distinct CDR3 sequences; 15% to 19% were seen once. This specimen comes from a study of response to subunit inactivated influenza vaccine. Whole-study results and caveats: It was the authors' suggestion that each seasonal influenza vaccination recruits few new T cells.

This clonotype was sampled from a man aged 45-65 years who received an inactivated influenza vaccine. The specimen was PBMCs from blood, collected about 11 days after vaccination. The chain uses TRBV7-6 and TRBJ2-7, with 8 bases identical to TRBD2. CDR3 sequence reads: CASSLGWASGHSYEQYF. Written as DNA, the CDR3 is TGTGCCAGCAGCTTAGGTTGGGCTAGCGGGCACTCCTACGAGCAGTACTTC.